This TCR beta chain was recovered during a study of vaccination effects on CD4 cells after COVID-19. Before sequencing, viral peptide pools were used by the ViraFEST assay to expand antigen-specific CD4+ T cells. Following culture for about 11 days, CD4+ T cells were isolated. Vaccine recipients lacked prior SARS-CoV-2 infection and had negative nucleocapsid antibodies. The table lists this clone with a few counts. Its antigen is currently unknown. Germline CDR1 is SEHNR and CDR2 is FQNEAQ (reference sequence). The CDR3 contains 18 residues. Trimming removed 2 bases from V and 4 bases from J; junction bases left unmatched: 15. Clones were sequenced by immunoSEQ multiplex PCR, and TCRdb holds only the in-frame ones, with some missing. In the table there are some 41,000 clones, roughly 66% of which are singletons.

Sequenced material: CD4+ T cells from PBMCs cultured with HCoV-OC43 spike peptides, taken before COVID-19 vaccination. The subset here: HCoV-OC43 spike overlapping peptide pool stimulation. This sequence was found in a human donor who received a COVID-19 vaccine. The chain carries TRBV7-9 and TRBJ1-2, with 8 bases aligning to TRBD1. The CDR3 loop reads CASSLQGQGAAWIYGYTF. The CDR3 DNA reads TGTGCCAGCAGCTTACAGGGCCAGGGGGCGGCGTGGATCTATGGCTACACCTTC.